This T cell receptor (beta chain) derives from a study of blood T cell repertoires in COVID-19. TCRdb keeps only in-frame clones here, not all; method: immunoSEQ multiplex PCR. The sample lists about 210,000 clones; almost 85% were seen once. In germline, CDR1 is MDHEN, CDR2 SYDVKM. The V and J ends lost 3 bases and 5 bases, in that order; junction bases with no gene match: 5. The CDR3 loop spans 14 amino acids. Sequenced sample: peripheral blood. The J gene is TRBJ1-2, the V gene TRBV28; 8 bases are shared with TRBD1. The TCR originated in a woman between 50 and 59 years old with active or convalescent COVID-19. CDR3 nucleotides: TGTGCCAGCAGTTTGACAGGGGAGGGTTATGGCTACACCTTC. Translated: CASSLTGEGYGYTF.